The clone carrying this TCR beta chain was observed a single time. The antigen is unknown. This CDR3 is missing its conserved last phenylalanine or tryptophan, likely due to a read error. This entry is derived from a study of tumor and adjacent non-tumor tissue in lung cancer. About the study: The patients, 9 to 11 men and about five women, were roughly 30 to 80 with stage I to III disease. Study-level points and caveats: Normal lung showed higher cumulative top 100 clone frequency than tumor. Significantly higher TCR diversity was found in tumor than normal lung.

The library came from three nested PCR rounds adapted from ARM-PCR protocols. MiXCR, run by TCRdb on the multiplex PCR reads, gives a single entry per CDR3 protein. The table has 78,000 or so distinct CDR3 sequences, 75% to 90% seen once. This sample's RNA came from whole unsorted tissue. Chemotherapy-naive patients with new lung cancer underwent thoracic surgery in China, August–late 2014. V lost 7 bases and J lost 5; bases outside the gene matches: 9. Germline CDR1 MNHEY, CDR2 SVGEGT. This CDR3 is built from 15 residues. Sequenced input: lung tumor tissue. This clonotype originated in a woman aged 50 to 65 with non-small cell lung cancer. The chain couples TRBV6-2 or TRBV6-3 to TRBJ2-1; 9 nucleotides match TRBD2. CDR3 loop: CASNSRLAANNEQFS. DNA for the CDR3: TGTGCCAGCAATTCGCGACTAGCGGCCAACAATGAGCAGTTCTCC.